Following are 2 T cell receptor beta chains from one sample sequenced in a study of early T cells in non-severe SARS-CoV-2 infection. TCRdb reprocessed the 5' RACE reads via MiXCR and lists one record per CDR3 protein. Of about 66,000 distinct CDR3 sequences in the sample, about 13% are singletons; the top ten hold 7.5% to 9%. Sequencing was carried out using whole blood. These receptors originate from an adult who was a healthcare worker with PCR-confirmed SARS-CoV-2 infection or an uninfected control (not recorded which).

The V call is TRBV11-1, the J call TRBJ2-1; no firm D call. Between the trimmed V and J ends, which lost 2 bases and 5 bases, there was a span of 13 bases. The V gene's germline CDR1 is SGHAT and CDR2 FQDESV (reference sequence). This CDR3 has 15 residues. Written as DNA, the CDR3 is TGTGCCAGCAGCTTAAGTCCGGGTCCCGACAATGAGCAGTTCTTC. Translated: CASSLSPGPDNEQFF. Full variable domain (rest looked up from reference TRBV11-1 and TRBJ2-1): EAEVAQSPRYKITEKSQAVAFWCDPISGHATLYWYRQILGQGPELLVQFQDESVVDDSQLPKDRFSAERLKGVDSTLKIQPAELGDSAMYLCASSLSPGPDNEQFFGPGTRLTVL.

This clonotype was seen a handful of times. This rearrangement joins TRBV7-3 to TRBJ2-2; D is unclear. The CDR3 is made up of 14 amino acids. V gave up 1 base and J gave up 6 bases, with 9 bases separating them. Germline CDR1 is SGHTA and CDR2 is FQGTGA. The CDR3: CASSLNFWAGELFF. The DNA of the CDR3 is TGTGCCAGCAGCTTAAACTTTTGGGCCGGGGAGCTGTTTTTT. Full variable domain (missing parts from reference TRBV7-3 and TRBJ2-2): GAGVSQTPSNKVTEKGKYVELRCDPISGHTALYWYRQSLGQGPEFLIYFQGTGAADDSGLPNDRFFAVRPEGSVSTLKIQRTERGDSAVYLCASSLNFWAGELFFGEGSRLTVL.